The 29 T cell receptor beta chains in this list originate from one sample, sequenced in a study of cytomegalovirus exposure and HLA in healthy donors (dated by TCRdb to 2017 to 2019). The library relied on the immunoSEQ multiplex PCR assay. For the multiplex PCR, a mixture combining 60 forward primers for TCR Vbeta segments and 13 reverse primers for TCR Jbeta segments was used. This is the immuneACCESS table as TCRdb keeps it, with only in-frame sequences that have V and J called. A part of the clones is gone; compared with another copy, unresolved V genes explain less than half, and the rest is unexplained. The sample table records more than 200,000 clones; about 75% of these occur just once. The top ten hold around 1.9% of the sample. Sequenced material: PBMCs. The receptors come from a male donor in good health and CMV-seronegative.

The V call is TRBV29-1, the J call TRBJ1-6, with D unclear. V was clipped by 4 bases and J by 2 bases, with 6 bases between them. This CDR3 has 13 residues. Per germline, CDR1 SQVTM and CDR2 ANQGSEA. The CDR3 here is CSVVVTYNSPLHF. The CDR3 DNA follows: TGCAGCGTTGTAGTAACCTATAATTCACCCCTCCACTTT.

The chain carries TRBV7-2 and TRBJ2-3; 9 nucleotides align to TRBD2. Germline CDR1 reads SGHTA; CDR2 reads FQGNSA. This CDR3 comprises 18 residues. V trimming: 3 bases; J trimming: 4 bases; junction bases outside the gene matches: 14. CDR3 sequence (DNA): TGTGCCAGCAGCTTTTCCCCTGGCGGGAGGGGAAGGGCAGATACGCAGTATTTT. Amino acids: CASSFSPGGRGRADTQYF. The full variable domain, completed using reference TRBV7-2 and TRBJ2-3, is GAGVSQSPSNKVTEKGKDVELRCDPISGHTALYWYRQSLGQGLEFLIYFQGNSAPDKSGLPSDRFSAERTGGSVSTLTIQRTQQEDSAVYLCASSFSPGGRGRADTQYFGPGTRLTVL.

This clone appeared once. The chain carries TRBV7-9 and TRBJ2-4, with 7 bases that match TRBD1. CDR3 length equals 17 residues. Germline V lookup: CDR1 SEHNR, CDR2 FQNEAQ (reference sequence). Unmatched junction bases numbered 10, after V lost 4 bases and J lost 1 base. CDR3 amino acids: CASSSHSQTGAKNIQYF. The CDR3 DNA is TGTGCCAGCAGCTCCCACTCACAGACAGGGGCCAAAAACATTCAGTACTTC.

This sequence joins TRBV29-1 and TRBJ2-7, with D tentatively TRBD1 (5 bases). This CDR3 contains 11 residues. V was cut by 4 bases and J by 1 base, with 5 bases left in between. The germline gives CDR1 SQVTM, CDR2 ANQGSEA. The CDR3 nucleotides read TGCAGCGTTGGACAGTCCTACGAGCAGTACTTC. It codes for CSVGQSYEQYF.

The chain combines TRBV7-9 with TRBJ2-5, with 10 positions matching TRBD2. CDR3 length: 14 residues. CDR1 and CDR2 (germline): SEHNR, FQNEAQ (reference sequence). The V and J ends lost 5 bases and 5 bases, in that order; junction bases with no gene match: 5. CDR3 nucleotides: TGTGCCAGCAGCCTACTAGCGGGGCGCGAGACCCAGTACTTC. Protein product: CASSLLAGRETQYF.

The rearrangement links TRBV5-4 to TRBJ2-7, with D hard to call. Germline V CDR1 and CDR2: SGHNT, YYREEE (reference sequence). The V end lost 0 bases, the J end lost 4 bases, and 5 bases lay between the germline ends. The CDR3 has 12 residues. CDR3 protein: CASSLAAYEQYF. The CDR3 DNA reads as TGTGCCAGCAGCTTGGCTGCGTACGAGCAGTACTTC.

This chain links TRBV4-1 with TRBJ2-5, with a possible D match to TRBD2 (6 bases). V gave up 9 bases and J gave up 5 bases, with 13 bases separating them. The CDR3 sequence is 12 residues long. Per the germline V gene, CDR1 is MGHRA and CDR2 is YSYEKL. CDR3 DNA sequence: TGCGCCAGTCGGGAGTGGGGGGAGACCCAGTACTTC. Translated: CASREWGETQYF.

The chain is built from TRBV13 and TRBJ2-5; 7 bases fit TRBD2. Losses at the gene ends were 3 bases for V and 5 bases for J; bases not matched to a gene: 9. CDR1 PRHDT and CDR2 FYEKMQ come from the germline V gene (reference sequence). The CDR3 covers 15 residues. The CDR3 protein is CASSLAASGDETQYF. As DNA, the CDR3 is TGTGCCAGCAGCTTGGCGGCTAGCGGTGACGAGACCCAGTACTTC.

The V call is TRBV28, the J call TRBJ1-4; 8 bases line up with TRBD1. The trim removed 6 bases at V and 5 bases at J, leaving 8 bases unmatched. CDR1 is MDHEN and CDR2 is SYDVKM in the germline V gene. The CDR3 length is 15 residues. As DNA, the CDR3 is TGTGCCAGCAGCATTCCAGGGGGCGCCAATGAAAAACTGTTTTTT. Translating gives CASSIPGGANEKLFF.

This chain connects TRBV11-2 to TRBJ1-5; TRBD1 aligns across 8 bases. CDR1 and CDR2 (germline): SGHAT, FQNNGV. The junction had 6 bases not matched to a gene; V was cut back by 9 bases and J by 2 bases. The CDR3 consists of 14 residues. The CDR3 spells CASGQGTGNQPQHF. The CDR3 DNA reads as TGTGCCAGTGGACAGGGAACAGGCAATCAGCCCCAGCATTTT.

J is TRBJ2-7 and V is TRBV7-2, with 12 bases that match TRBD2. This CDR3 spans 18 amino acids. Trimming at V came to 5 bases and at J to 7 bases, leaving 18 bases not matched to a gene. The germline V gene has CDR1 SGHTA and CDR2 FQGNSA. The CDR3 DNA is TGTGCCAGCAGCCCACGGTTACTAGCGGGGGGCAGTTACCGAGAGCAGTACTTC. It yields the protein CASSPRLLAGGSYREQYF.

V and J are TRBV6-6 and TRBJ2-7, with TRBD2 identical over 12 bases. The J segment lost 4 bases and the V segment lost 5 bases, leaving 3 bases of the junction unmatched. In germline, CDR1 is MNHNY, CDR2 SVGAGI (reference sequence). CDR3 length equals 14 residues. The CDR3 coding sequence is TGTGCCAGCAGTCGACTAGCGGGAGTGTACGAGCAGTACTTC. Its protein is CASSRLAGVYEQYF.

V usage is TRBV7-3 and J usage is TRBJ2-3, with 9 bases that match TRBD2. CDR1 and CDR2 (germline): SGHTA, FQGTGA. This CDR3 has 16 residues. J was trimmed by 4 bases and V by 5 bases; bases with no gene match: 10. The CDR3 DNA reads TGTGCCAGCAGCCGAGGAGGAGCGGGAGGCGCAGATACGCAGTATTTT. This gives the protein CASSRGGAGGADTQYF.

The CDR3 loop reads CASSLSSGNTGELFF. As DNA, the CDR3 is TGTGCCAGCAGCTTATCTTCGGGGAACACCGGGGAGCTGTTTTTT. This sequence joins TRBV7-6 and TRBJ2-2, with unresolved D. Trimming stripped 2 bases from V and 1 base from J, with 8 bases between. The CDR3 runs 15 residues. The germline V gene has CDR1 SGHVS and CDR2 FNYEAQ.

The V call is TRBV6-1, the J call TRBJ2-7, with 7 bases matching TRBD2. CDR3 size: 13 residues. CDR1 is MNHNS and CDR2 is SASEGT in the germline V gene. The junction had 6 bases not matched to a gene; V was cut back by 4 bases and J by 6 bases. CDR3 amino acids: CASSVAGVREQYF. Here the CDR3 DNA reads TGTGCCAGCAGTGTCGCGGGAGTGCGCGAGCAGTACTTC.

For the CDR3, the DNA is TGCGCCAGCAGCCAAGAAGAGAACGGGGAGCTGTTTTTT. Translation gives CASSQEENGELFF. The gene calls are TRBV4-3 and TRBJ2-2; unclear D gene. V shed 0 bases and J shed 7 bases, with 6 bases lying between them. Germline CDR1 LGHNA, CDR2 YSLEER. The CDR3 spans 13 residues.

The chain combines TRBV6-6 with TRBJ2-5; TRBD1 matches 8 bases. Judging by the DNA end, TRBJ2-7 fits better; the J call may be wrong. The CDR3 is made up of 13 amino acids. The V gene's germline CDR1 is MNHNY and CDR2 SVGAGI (reference sequence). This CDR3 reads CAIQGALVHEQYF. In DNA form, the CDR3 reads TGTGCCATTCAGGGGGCGCTGGTCCACGAGCAGTACTTC.

The V gene is TRBV10-3, the J gene TRBJ2-5; tentatively, D is TRBD1 (7 bases). The CDR3 length is 14 residues. V lost 2 bases and J 5 bases, leaving 12 bases between the germline ends. Germline values: CDR1 ENHRY, CDR2 SYGVKD. CDR3 loop: CAISEAGGLETQYF. The CDR3 nucleotides are TGTGCCATCAGTGAGGCAGGGGGACTGGAGACCCAGTACTTC.

This rearrangement joins TRBV5-1 to TRBJ2-3, with D uncertain. V lost 0 bases, J lost 3 bases, and 11 bases lay in between. The CDR3 is made up of 15 amino acids. The germline V gene encodes CDR1 SGHRS and CDR2 YFSETQ. CDR3 region: CASSLEISLTDTQYF. CDR3 in DNA: TGCGCCAGCAGCTTGGAGATTAGCTTAACAGATACGCAGTATTTT.

This clone appeared once. J is TRBJ2-7 and V is TRBV15; 10 bases are a match to TRBD1. The V and J ends lost 0 bases and 2 bases, in that order; junction bases with no gene match: 10. In germline, CDR1 is LNHNV, CDR2 YYDKDF (reference sequence). The CDR3 totals 18 residues. This CDR3 is CATSRDEVGQGVTYEQYF. DNA for the CDR3: TGTGCCACCAGCAGAGATGAAGTTGGACAGGGGGTAACCTACGAGCAGTACTTC.

The rearrangement links TRBV5-1 to TRBJ2-3; TRBD2 aligns across 8 bases. The germline V gene encodes CDR1 SGHRS and CDR2 YFSETQ. CDR3 length: 14 residues. The junction had 4 bases not matched to a gene; V was cut back by 3 bases and J by 4 bases. The CDR3 region is CASSSSGRADTQYF. In DNA, the CDR3 is TGCGCCAGCAGCTCTAGCGGGCGCGCAGATACGCAGTATTTT.

There are a few counts of this clone. V is TRBV4-1 and J is TRBJ1-4; possibly TRBD1 for D (6 bases). V lost 5 bases and J lost 4, with 11 bases in between. The CDR3 runs 14 residues. The V gene's germline CDR1 is MGHRA and CDR2 YSYEKL. CDR3 DNA sequence: TGCGCCAGCAGCACCGGGACAAATAATGAAAAACTGTTTTTT. Translating gives CASSTGTNNEKLFF.

In DNA, the CDR3 is TGTGCCAGCAGTGAACATAGCGGGGGGGGGATTCAGTACTTC. Residues: CASSEHSGGGIQYF. This sequence joins TRBV6-1 and TRBJ2-4; TRBD2 aligns across 11 bases. V gave up 2 bases and J gave up 10 bases; unmatched junction bases: 4. Germline V gene lookup returns CDR1 MNHNS and CDR2 SASEGT. The CDR3 extends over 14 amino acids.

The chain combines TRBV27 with TRBJ2-3; the match to TRBD2 covers 11 bases. Germline loops: CDR1 MNHEY, CDR2 SMNVEV (reference sequence). Losses at the gene ends were 6 bases for V and 3 bases for J; bases not matched to a gene: 17. The length of the CDR3 is 19 residues. The CDR3, as DNA: TGTGCCAGCAGCGAAATAACAATCGGGACTAGCGGAGCGACAGATACGCAGTATTTT. It encodes CASSEITIGTSGATDTQYF.

The CDR3 loop is CASSRFRDRVSETQYF. CDR3 nucleotide sequence: TGTGCCAGCTCCCGATTCCGGGACAGGGTATCAGAGACCCAGTACTTC. J is TRBJ2-5 and V is TRBV28; 9 nucleotides match TRBD1. Per germline, CDR1 MDHEN and CDR2 SYDVKM. This CDR3 contains 16 residues. With V trimmed by 8 bases and J by 4 bases, 14 bases remained unmatched.

This chain links TRBV10-1 with TRBJ2-1, with D perhaps TRBD2 (5 bases). Germline V gives CDR1 WNHNN, CDR2 SYGVQD (reference sequence). The CDR3 is 16 amino acids. Trimming pared 0 bases from V and 2 bases from J, leaving 11 bases between. The CDR3 sequence: CASSESVAQAYNEQFF. DNA for the CDR3: TGCGCCAGCAGTGAGTCCGTAGCGCAAGCCTACAATGAGCAGTTCTTC.

The chain joins TRBV4-3 to TRBJ1-1; no definite D call. Germline V gene data show CDR1 as LGHNA and CDR2 as YSLEER. This CDR3 contains 15 residues. V lost 0 bases and J lost 3, with 11 bases in between. The CDR3 protein is CASSQEFRLYTEAFF. The CDR3 coding sequence is TGCGCCAGCAGCCAAGAATTCAGACTTTACACTGAAGCTTTCTTT.

This chain uses TRBV5-1 with TRBJ2-5; TRBD2 agrees at 11 bases. There are 17 residues in the CDR3. The V gene end was trimmed by 1 base and the J gene end by 3 bases; junction bases not matched to a gene: 8. Germline-derived CDR1 and CDR2 are SGHRS and YFSETQ. The CDR3 reads CASSLLRTSGPEETQYF. DNA of the CDR3: TGCGCCAGCAGCTTGCTCCGGACTAGCGGGCCTGAAGAGACCCAGTACTTC.

In regard to this clone: Other DNA sequences of this sample code for an identical CDR3. The chain combines TRBV4-3 with TRBJ2-7; 9 nucleotides align to TRBD1. Germline V CDR1 and CDR2: LGHNA, YSLEER. Losses at the gene ends were 4 bases for V and 2 bases for J; bases not matched to a gene: 3. This CDR3 region has 14 residues. CDR3 sequence reads: CASSPRTGAYEQYF. CDR3 nucleotide sequence: TGCGCCAGCAGCCCTAGGACAGGGGCCTACGAGCAGTACTTC.